This T cell receptor (beta chain) was identified in a study of CD8+CD57+ T cells in acquired aplastic anemia. This clonotype showed up many times. The antigen remains unidentified. Findings and limits, study-wide: Some 30 shared CD8+ CDR3s appeared highly expressed within patients' immunodominant clones. Significant differences in CD8+ Simpson's diversity were not observed between patients and controls.

By flow cytometry, patients selected for sequencing had shown an expansion of CD8+CD57+ cells. Template material for TCR beta VDJ and CDR3 profiling consisted of genomic DNA. Via MiXCR, TCRdb re-called the reads, giving one row per CDR3 protein. This sample has approximately 200,000 distinct CDR3 sequences, with roughly 50% found just once. This CDR3 has 15 amino acids. V was clipped by 5 bases and J by 6 bases; unmatched bases: 7. Germline CDR1 reads KGHDR; CDR2 reads SFDVKD. The receptor's source is a human donor with aplastic anemia. The source material was sorted CD4+, CD8+, or CD8+CD57+ T cells (not recorded which) from PBMCs. V usage is TRBV24-1 and J usage is TRBJ2-1, with TRBD2 matching 9 bases. The CDR3 DNA is TGTGCCACCAGTGTGGGAGCGGGGGGCCTCAATGAGCAGTTCTTC. Translation gives CATSVGAGGLNEQFF.